Shown below are 2 T cell receptor beta chains from a single sample sequenced in a study of cytomegalovirus exposure and HLA in healthy donors. The PCR made use of 60 Vbeta and 13 Jbeta primers. Only in-frame clones appear in the TCRdb table, and some are missing; sequencing was by immunoSEQ multiplex PCR. The sample carries 90,000 to 110,000 clones, about 16% recorded once. The sequencing input was PBMCs. These receptors were collected from a female donor in good health and CMV-seronegative.

This chain joins TRBV7-3 and TRBJ1-2; D is unresolved. Deletions cut 3 bases from V and 0 bases from J, with 11 bases between. CDR3 length: 15 residues. Germline V CDR1 and CDR2: SGHTA, FQGTGA. The CDR3 spells CASSFPPTTNYGYTF. CDR3 DNA: TGTGCCAGCAGCTTCCCCCCTACTACTAACTATGGCTACACCTTC.

The chain links TRBV27 to TRBJ2-5; 14 bases fit TRBD2. Unmatched junction bases numbered 13, after V lost 6 bases and J lost 4 bases. CDR1 MNHEY and CDR2 SMNVEV come from the germline V gene (reference sequence). This CDR3 is built from 18 residues. CDR3 loop: CASSPTTSGRARGETQYF. The CDR3 DNA sequence: TGTGCCAGCAGCCCAACGACTAGCGGGAGGGCACGAGGAGAGACCCAGTACTTC.